This T cell receptor (beta chain) came from a study of T cell clones after liver transplantation. Assay used: immunoSEQ multiplex PCR; TCRdb lists only in-frame clones, some missing. The sample includes around 110,000 clones, over 75% of them seen just once. Trimming took 5 bases from V and 7 from J, leaving 26 bases between them. The germline gives CDR1 LNHDA, CDR2 SQIVND (reference sequence). The CDR3 extends over 17 amino acids. The sequencing here drew on CD4+ T cells from blood, taken 12 months after liver transplant. The sequence was obtained from a human patient who received a liver transplant. The graft donor may account for some of the T cells. This chain joins TRBV19 and TRBJ1-2; tentatively, D is TRBD1 (5 bases). The CDR3 here is CASSEVLGTEDRSGYTF. CDR3 DNA sequence: TGTGCCAGTAGTGAGGTCCTGGGGACCGAAGACCGATCTGGCTACACCTTC.